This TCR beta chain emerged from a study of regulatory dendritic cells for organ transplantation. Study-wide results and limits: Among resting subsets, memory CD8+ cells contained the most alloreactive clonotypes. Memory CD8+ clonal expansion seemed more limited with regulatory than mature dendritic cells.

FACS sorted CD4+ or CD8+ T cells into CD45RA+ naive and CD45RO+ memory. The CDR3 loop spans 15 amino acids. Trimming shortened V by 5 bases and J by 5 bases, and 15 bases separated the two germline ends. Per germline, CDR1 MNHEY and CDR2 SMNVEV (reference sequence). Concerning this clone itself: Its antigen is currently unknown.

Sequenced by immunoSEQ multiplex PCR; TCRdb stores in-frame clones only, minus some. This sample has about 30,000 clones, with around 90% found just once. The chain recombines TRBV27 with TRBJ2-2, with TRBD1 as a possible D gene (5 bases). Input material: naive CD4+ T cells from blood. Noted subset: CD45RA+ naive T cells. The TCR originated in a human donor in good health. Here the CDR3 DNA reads TGTGCCAGCAGTAAAACCACAGGCTGGACCGGGGAGCTGTTTTTT. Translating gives CASSKTTGWTGELFF.